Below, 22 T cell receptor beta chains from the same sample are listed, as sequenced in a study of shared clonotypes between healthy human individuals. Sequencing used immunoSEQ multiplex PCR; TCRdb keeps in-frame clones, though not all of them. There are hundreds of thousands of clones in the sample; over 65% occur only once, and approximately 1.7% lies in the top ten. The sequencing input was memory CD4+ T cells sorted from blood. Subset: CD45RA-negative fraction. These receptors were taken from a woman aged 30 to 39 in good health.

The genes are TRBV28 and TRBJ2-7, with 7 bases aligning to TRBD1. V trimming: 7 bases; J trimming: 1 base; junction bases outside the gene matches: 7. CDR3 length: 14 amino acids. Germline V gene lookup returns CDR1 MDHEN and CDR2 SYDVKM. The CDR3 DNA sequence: TGTGCCAGCACCGAGGACAGGTCTTCCTACGAGCAGTACTTC. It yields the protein CASTEDRSSYEQYF.

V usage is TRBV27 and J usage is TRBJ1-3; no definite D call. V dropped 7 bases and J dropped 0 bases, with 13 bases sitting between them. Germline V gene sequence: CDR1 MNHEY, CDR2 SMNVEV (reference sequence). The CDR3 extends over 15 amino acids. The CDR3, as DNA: TGTGCCAGCACCTCCCCAGACAACTCTGGAAACACCATATATTTT. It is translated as CASTSPDNSGNTIYF.

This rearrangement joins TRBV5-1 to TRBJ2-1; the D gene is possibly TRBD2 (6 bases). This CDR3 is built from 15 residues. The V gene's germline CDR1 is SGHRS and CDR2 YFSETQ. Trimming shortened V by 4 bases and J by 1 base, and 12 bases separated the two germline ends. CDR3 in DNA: TGCGCCAGCAGCACCGACCTAGCGTCCTACAATGAGCAGTTCTTC. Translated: CASSTDLASYNEQFF.

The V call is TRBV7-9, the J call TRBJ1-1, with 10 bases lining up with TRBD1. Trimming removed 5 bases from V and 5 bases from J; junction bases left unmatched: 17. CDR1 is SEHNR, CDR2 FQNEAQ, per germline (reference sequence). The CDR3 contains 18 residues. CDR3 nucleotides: TGTGCCAGCAGCCCGCGATTATCTGGGACAGGGGTTAGGACTGAAGCTTTCTTT. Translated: CASSPRLSGTGVRTEAFF.

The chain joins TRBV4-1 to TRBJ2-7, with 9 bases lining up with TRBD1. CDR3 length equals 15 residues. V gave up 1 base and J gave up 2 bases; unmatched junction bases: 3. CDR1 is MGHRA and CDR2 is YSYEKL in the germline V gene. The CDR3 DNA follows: TGCGCCAGCAGCCAAGGGAACAGGGGGCCCTACGAGCAGTACTTC. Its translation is CASSQGNRGPYEQYF.

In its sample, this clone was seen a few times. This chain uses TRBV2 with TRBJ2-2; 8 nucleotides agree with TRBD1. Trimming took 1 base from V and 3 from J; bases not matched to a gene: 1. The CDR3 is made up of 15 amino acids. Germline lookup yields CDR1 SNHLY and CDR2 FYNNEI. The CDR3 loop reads CASSEGTGYTGELFF. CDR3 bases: TGTGCCAGCAGTGAAGGGACAGGGTACACCGGGGAGCTGTTTTTT.

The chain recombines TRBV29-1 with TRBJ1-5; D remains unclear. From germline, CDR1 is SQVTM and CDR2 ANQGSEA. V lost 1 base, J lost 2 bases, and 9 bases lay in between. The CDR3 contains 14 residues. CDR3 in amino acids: CSVEGERGNQPQHF. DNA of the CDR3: TGCAGCGTTGAAGGCGAACGGGGCAATCAGCCCCAGCATTTT.

CDR3 nucleotides: TGTGCCAGCAGTGGGCCAACGACGGATAGCAATCAGCCCCAGCATTTT. Translation gives CASSGPTTDSNQPQHF. This sequence joins TRBV25-1 and TRBJ1-5; D call uncertain. V lost 4 bases, J lost 0 bases, and 13 bases lay in between. The CDR3 spans 16 residues. Per germline, CDR1 MGHDK and CDR2 SYGVNS.

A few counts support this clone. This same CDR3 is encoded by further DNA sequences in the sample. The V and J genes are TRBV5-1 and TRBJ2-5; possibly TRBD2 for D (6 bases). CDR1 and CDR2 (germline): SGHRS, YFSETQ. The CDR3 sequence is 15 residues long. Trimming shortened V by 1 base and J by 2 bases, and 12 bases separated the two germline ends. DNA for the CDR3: TGCGCCAGCAGCTTGACGGGACTTCCTCAAGAGACCCAGTACTTC. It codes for CASSLTGLPQETQYF.

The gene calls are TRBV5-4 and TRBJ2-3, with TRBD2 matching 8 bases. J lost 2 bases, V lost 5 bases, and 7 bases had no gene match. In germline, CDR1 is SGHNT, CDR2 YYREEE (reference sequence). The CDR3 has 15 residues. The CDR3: CASSPGRGDTDTQYF. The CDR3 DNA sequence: TGTGCCAGCAGTCCGGGGCGGGGGGACACAGATACGCAGTATTTT.

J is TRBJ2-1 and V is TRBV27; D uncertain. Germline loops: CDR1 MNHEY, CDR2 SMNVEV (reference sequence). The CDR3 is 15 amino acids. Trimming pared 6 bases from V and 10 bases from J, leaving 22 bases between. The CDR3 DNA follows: TGTGCCAGCAGCCGGGTCCTCCCTCTAGGCGCGGAGCAGTTCTTC. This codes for CASSRVLPLGAEQFF.

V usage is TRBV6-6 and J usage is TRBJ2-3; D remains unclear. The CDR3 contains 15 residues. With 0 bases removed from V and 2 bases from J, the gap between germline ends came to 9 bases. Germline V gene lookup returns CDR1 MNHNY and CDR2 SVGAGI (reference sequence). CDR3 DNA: TGTGCCAGCAGTTACTCACAGCCAGACACAGATACGCAGTATTTT. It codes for CASSYSQPDTDTQYF.

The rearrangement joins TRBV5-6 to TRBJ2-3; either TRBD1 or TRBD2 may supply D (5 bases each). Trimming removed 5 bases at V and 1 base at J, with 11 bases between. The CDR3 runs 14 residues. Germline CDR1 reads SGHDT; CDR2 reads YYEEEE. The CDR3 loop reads CASSTGTRTDTQYF. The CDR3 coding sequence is TGTGCCAGCAGTACCGGGACCCGCACAGATACGCAGTATTTT.

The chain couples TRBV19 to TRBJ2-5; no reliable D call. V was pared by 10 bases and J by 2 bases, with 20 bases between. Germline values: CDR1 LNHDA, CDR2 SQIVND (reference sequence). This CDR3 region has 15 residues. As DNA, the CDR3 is TGTGCCACCGCCTCCAAGGGTCTAGGGCAAGAGACCCAGTACTTC. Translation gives CATASKGLGQETQYF.

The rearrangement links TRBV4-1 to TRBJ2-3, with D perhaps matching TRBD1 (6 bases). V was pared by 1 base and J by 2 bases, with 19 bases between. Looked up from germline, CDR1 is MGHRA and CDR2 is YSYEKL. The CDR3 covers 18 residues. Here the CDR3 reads CASSQVLVSDSLTDTQYF. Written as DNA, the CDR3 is TGCGCCAGCAGCCAAGTCTTAGTGTCGGACAGTCTCACAGATACGCAGTATTTT.

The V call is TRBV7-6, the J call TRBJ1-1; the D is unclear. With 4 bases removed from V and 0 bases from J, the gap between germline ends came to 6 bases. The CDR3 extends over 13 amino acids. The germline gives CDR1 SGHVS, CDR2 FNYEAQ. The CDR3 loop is CASSYTLNTEAFF. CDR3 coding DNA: TGTGCCAGCAGCTATACACTGAACACTGAAGCTTTCTTT.

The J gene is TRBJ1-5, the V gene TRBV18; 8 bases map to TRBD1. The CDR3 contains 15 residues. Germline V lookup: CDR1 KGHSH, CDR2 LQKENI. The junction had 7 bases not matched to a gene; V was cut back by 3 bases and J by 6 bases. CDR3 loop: CASSPTGTGVQPQHF. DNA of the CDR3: TGTGCCAGCTCACCGACCGGGACAGGCGTTCAGCCCCAGCATTTT.

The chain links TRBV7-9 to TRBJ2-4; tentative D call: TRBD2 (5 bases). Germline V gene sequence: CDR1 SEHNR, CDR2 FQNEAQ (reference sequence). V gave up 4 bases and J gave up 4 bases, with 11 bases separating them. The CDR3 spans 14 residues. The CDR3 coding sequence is TGTGCCAGCAGCTACCCAGGCGGGAAAAACATTCAGTACTTC. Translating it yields CASSYPGGKNIQYF.

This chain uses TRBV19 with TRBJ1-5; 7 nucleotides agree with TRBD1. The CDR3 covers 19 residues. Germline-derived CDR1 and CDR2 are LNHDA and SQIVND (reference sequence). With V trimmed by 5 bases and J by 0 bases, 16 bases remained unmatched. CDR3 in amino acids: CASSGPRGGGPNSNQPQHF. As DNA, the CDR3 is TGTGCCAGTAGTGGACCCCGGGGAGGGGGCCCCAATAGCAATCAGCCCCAGCATTTT.

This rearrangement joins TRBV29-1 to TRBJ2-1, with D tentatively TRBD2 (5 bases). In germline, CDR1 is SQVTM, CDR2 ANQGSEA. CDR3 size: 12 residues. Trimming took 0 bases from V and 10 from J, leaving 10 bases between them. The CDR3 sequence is CSVEEKRREQFF. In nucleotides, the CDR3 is TGCAGCGTTGAAGAGAAAAGGAGGGAGCAGTTCTTC.

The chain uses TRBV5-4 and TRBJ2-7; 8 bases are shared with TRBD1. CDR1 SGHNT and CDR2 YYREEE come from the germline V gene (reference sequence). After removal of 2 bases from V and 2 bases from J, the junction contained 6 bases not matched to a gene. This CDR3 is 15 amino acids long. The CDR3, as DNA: TGTGCCAGCAGCTTTCGGACAGGGTTGACCTACGAGCAGTACTTC. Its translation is CASSFRTGLTYEQYF.

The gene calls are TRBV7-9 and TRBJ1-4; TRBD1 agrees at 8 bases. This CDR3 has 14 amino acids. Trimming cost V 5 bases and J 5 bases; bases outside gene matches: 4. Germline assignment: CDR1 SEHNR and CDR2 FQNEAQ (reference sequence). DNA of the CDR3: TGTGCCAGCAGCCCCCAGGGGGCAAATGAAAAACTGTTTTTT. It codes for CASSPQGANEKLFF.